The 5 T cell receptor beta chains below all came from one sample that was sequenced in a study of T cells after yellow fever vaccination. TCRdb reprocessed the 5' RACE reads with MiXCR, giving one entry per CDR3 protein. In the table there are roughly 4,600 distinct CDR3 sequences, less than 10% of which are singletons. The material sequenced was PBMCs, either bulk or a sorted T-cell subset (CD4+, CD8+, memory, or dextramer-sorted; not recorded which), taken 15 days after the yellow fever booster vaccination. These receptors came from a man younger than 40 who received the YFV17D yellow fever vaccine.

This clonotype was recorded many times. The chain combines TRBV11-2 with TRBJ1-1, with 9 bases that match TRBD1. Losses at the gene ends were 3 bases for V and 5 bases for J; bases not matched to a gene: 7. CDR3 length equals 15 residues. Germline V gene lookup returns CDR1 SGHAT and CDR2 FQNNGV. The CDR3 DNA reads as TGTGCCAGCAGCTTCCCGGGACAGGGTCGGACTGAAGCTTTCTTT. Its translation: CASSFPGQGRTEAFF.

By proportion, this clonotype is medium-sized. V gene TRBV5-8 combines with J gene TRBJ1-1; 7 bases line up with TRBD1. Germline CDR1 and CDR2: SGHTS and YDEGEE. The J segment lost 6 bases and the V segment lost 0 bases, leaving 5 bases of the junction unmatched. CDR3 length: 14 residues. CDR3 sequence: CASSLGQGLAEAFF. The CDR3 DNA reads TGTGCCAGCAGCTTGGGACAGGGATTAGCTGAAGCTTTCTTT.

This clonotype is termed medium-sized (0.01 to 0.1%). The rearrangement joins TRBV5-1 to TRBJ2-1; 9 bases fit TRBD1. The CDR3 loop spans 15 amino acids. Losses at the gene ends were 4 bases for V and 8 bases for J; bases not matched to a gene: 10. Germline CDR1 SGHRS, CDR2 YFSETQ. The CDR3 sequence: CASSKDPQGADEQFF. CDR3 DNA: TGCGCCAGCAGCAAAGACCCACAGGGGGCAGATGAGCAGTTCTTC.

This clonotype is labeled medium-sized. V usage is TRBV4-2 and J usage is TRBJ1-4, with D possibly TRBD1 on 5 matching bases. Germline V gene lookup returns CDR1 LGHNA and CDR2 YNFKEQ. The V end was cut by 3 bases, the J end by 8 bases, with 13 bases between. This CDR3 is 14 amino acids long. As DNA, the CDR3 is TGTGCCAGCAGCCAGCGTCCCTCAGGGGAAAAACTGTTTTTT. Residues: CASSQRPSGEKLFF.

Within the sample, this clonotype is medium-sized (0.01 to 0.1%). CDR3 in DNA: TGTGCCAGCAGCGTAGGGGCGGGGGGGACCTACAATGAGCAGTTCTTC. Translated: CASSVGAGGTYNEQFF. The chain links TRBV9 to TRBJ2-1; 9 bases align to TRBD2. Unmatched junction bases numbered 3, after V lost 0 bases and J lost 2 bases. Germline CDR1 SGDLS, CDR2 YYNGEE. This CDR3 is 16 amino acids long.